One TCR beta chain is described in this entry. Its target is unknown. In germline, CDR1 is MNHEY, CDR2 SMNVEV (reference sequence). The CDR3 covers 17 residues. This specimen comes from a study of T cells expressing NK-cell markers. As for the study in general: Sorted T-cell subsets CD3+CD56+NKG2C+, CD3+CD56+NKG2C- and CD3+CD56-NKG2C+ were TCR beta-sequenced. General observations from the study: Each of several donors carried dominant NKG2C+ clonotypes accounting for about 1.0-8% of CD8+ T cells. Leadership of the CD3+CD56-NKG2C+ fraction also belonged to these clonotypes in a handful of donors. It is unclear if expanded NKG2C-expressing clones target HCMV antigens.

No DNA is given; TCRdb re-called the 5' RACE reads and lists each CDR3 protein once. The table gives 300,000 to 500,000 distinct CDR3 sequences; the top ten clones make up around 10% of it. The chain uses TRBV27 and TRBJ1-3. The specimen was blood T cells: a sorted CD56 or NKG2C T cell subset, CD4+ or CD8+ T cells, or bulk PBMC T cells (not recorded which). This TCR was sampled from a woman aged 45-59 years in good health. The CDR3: CASSSGGTHWPGNTIYF.